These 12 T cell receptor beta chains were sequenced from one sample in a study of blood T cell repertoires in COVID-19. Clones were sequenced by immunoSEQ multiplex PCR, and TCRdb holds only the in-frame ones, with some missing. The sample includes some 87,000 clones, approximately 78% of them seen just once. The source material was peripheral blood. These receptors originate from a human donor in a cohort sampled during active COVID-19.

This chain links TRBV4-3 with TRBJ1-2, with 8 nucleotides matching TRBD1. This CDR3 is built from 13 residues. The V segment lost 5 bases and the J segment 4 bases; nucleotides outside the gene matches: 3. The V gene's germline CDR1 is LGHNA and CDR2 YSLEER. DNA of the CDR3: TGCGCCAGCAGCTTCACAGGGGGCTATGGCTACACCTTC. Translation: CASSFTGGYGYTF.

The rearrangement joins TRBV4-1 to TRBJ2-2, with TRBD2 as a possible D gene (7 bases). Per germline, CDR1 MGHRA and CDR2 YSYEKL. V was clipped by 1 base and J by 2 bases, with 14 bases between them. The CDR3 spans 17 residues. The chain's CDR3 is CASSQGTAGANTGELFF. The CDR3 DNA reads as TGCGCCAGCAGCCAAGGGACGGCGGGGGCAAACACCGGGGAGCTGTTTTTT.

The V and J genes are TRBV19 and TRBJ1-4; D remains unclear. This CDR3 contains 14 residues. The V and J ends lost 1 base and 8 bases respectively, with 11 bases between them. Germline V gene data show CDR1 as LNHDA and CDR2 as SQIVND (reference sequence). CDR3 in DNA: TGTGCCAGTAGTATAGGCCAGGCTGGGGAAAAACTGTTTTTT. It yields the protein CASSIGQAGEKLFF.

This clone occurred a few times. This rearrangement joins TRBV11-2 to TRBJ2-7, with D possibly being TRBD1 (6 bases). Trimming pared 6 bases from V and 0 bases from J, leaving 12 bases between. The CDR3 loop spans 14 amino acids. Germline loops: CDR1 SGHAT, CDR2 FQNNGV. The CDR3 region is CASSIQGSSYEQYF. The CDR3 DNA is TGTGCCAGCAGTATTCAGGGGAGCTCCTACGAGCAGTACTTC.

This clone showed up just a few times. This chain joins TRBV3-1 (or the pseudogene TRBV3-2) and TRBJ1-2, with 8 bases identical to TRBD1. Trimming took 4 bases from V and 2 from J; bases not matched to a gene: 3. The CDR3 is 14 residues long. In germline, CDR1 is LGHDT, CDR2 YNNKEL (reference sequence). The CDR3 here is CASSRQGSNYGYTF. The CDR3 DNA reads TGTGCCAGCAGCCGACAGGGGAGCAACTATGGCTACACCTTC.

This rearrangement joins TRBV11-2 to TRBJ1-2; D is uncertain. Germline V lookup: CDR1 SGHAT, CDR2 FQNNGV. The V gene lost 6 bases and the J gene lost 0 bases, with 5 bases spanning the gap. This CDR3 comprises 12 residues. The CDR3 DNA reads TGTGCCAGCAGGTCAACTAACTATGGCTACACCTTC. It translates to CASRSTNYGYTF.

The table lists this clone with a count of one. CDR3: CASSAIAGLQETQYF. The CDR3 DNA is TGTGCCAGCAGCGCCATAGCGGGGTTACAAGAGACCCAGTACTTC. The rearrangement links TRBV6-2 or TRBV6-3 to TRBJ2-5, with 8 positions matching TRBD2. The CDR3 loop spans 15 amino acids. Losses at the gene ends were 6 bases for V and 2 bases for J; bases not matched to a gene: 8. Germline V gives CDR1 MNHEY, CDR2 SVGEGT.

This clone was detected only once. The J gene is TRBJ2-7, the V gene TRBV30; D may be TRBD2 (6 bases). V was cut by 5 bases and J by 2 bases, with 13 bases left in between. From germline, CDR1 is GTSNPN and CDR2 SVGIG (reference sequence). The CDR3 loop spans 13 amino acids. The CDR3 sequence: CAWGGGFPYEQYF. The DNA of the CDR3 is TGTGCCTGGGGCGGAGGGTTTCCCTACGAGCAGTACTTC.

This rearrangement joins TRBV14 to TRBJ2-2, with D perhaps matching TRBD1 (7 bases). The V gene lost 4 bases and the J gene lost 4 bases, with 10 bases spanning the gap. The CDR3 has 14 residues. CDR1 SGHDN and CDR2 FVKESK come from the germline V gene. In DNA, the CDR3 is TGTGCCAGCAGCCGGCAGGGGGGCACCGGGGAGCTGTTTTTT. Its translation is CASSRQGGTGELFF.

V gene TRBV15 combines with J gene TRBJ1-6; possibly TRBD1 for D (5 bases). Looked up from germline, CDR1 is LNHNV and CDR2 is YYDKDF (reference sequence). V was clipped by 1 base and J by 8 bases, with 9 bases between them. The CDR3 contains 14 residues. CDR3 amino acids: CATSRGWGDSPLHF. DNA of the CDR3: TGTGCCACCAGCAGAGGATGGGGGGATTCACCCCTCCACTTT.

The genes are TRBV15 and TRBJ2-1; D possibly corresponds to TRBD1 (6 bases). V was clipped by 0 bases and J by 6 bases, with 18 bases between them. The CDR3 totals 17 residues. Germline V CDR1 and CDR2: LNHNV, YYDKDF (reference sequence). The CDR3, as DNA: TGTGCCACCAGCAGAGATCCCCCCAGGGGAAGCGTCAATGAGCAGTTCTTC. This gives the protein CATSRDPPRGSVNEQFF.

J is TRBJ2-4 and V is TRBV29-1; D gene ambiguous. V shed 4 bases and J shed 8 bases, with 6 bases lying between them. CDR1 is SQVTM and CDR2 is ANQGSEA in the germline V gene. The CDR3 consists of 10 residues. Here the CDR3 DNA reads TGCAGCGTTGTAGTAGACATTCAGTACTTC. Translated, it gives CSVVVDIQYF.